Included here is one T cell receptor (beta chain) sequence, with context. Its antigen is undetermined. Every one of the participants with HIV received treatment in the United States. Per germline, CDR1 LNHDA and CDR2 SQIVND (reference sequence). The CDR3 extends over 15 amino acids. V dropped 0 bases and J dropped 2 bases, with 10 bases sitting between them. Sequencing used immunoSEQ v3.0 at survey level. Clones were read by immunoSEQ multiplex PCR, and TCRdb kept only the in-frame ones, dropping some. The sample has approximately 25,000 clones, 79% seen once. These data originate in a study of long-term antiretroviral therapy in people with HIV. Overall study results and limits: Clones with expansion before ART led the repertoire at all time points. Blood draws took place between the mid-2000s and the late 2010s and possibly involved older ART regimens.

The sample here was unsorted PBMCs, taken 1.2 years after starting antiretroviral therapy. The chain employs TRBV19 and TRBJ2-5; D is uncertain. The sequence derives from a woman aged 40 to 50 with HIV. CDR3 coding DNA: TGTGCCAGTAGTATAGATTATGTGGGTCAAGAGACCCAGTACTTC. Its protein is CASSIDYVGQETQYF.